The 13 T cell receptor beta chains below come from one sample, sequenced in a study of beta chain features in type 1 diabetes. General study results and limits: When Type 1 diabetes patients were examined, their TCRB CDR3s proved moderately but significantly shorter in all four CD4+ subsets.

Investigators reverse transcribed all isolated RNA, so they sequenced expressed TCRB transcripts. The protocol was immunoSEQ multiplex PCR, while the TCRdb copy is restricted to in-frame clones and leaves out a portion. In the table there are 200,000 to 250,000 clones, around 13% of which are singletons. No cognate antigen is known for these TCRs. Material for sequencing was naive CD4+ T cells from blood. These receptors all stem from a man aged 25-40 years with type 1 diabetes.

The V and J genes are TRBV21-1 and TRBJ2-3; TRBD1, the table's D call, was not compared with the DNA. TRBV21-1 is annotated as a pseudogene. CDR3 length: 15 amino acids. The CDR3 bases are TGTGCCAGCAGCAAGAGTCAAACAGGCACAGATACGCAGTATTTT. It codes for CASSKSQTGTDTQYF.

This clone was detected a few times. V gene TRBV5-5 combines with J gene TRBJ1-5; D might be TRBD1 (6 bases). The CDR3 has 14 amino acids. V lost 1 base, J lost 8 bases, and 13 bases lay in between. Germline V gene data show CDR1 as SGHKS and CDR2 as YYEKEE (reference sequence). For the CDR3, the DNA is TGTGCCAGCAGCTTGAGACAGGCGGGTGAGCCCCAGCATTTT. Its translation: CASSLRQAGEPQHF.

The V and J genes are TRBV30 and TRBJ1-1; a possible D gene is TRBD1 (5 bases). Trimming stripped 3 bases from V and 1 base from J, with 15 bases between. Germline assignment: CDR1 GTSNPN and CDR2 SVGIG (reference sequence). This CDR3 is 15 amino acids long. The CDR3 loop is CAWRLAGLGNTEAFF. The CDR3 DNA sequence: TGTGCCTGGAGGTTGGCAGGGCTGGGGAACACTGAAGCTTTCTTT.

DNA for the CDR3: TGTGCCAGTAGAGCGGGACCTTTCACAGATACGCAGTATTTT. Translation gives CASRAGPFTDTQYF. This chain connects TRBV19 to TRBJ2-3, with TRBD2 identical over 7 bases. In germline, CDR1 is LNHDA, CDR2 SQIVND (reference sequence). The length of the CDR3 is 14 residues. The V gene end was trimmed by 6 bases and the J gene end by 2 bases; junction bases not matched to a gene: 5.

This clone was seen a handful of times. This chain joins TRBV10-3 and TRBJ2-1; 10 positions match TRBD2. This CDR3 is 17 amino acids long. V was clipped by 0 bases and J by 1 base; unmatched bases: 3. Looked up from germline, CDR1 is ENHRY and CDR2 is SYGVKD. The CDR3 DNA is TGTGCCATCAGTGAGTCCCCAGCGGGGGGGTCCTACAATGAGCAGTTCTTC. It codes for CAISESPAGGSYNEQFF.

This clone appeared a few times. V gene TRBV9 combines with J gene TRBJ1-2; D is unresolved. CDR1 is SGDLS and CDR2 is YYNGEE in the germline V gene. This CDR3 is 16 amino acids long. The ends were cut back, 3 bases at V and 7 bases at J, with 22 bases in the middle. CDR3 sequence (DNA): TGTGCCAGCAGCGCCCTAGGAGCTCGGTTCACGGGTGGCTACACCTTC. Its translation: CASSALGARFTGGYTF.

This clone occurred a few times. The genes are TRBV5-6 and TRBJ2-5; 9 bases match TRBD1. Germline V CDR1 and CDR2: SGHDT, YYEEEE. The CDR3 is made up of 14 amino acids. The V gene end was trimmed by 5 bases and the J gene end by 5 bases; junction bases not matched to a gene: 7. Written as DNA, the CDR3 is TGTGCCAGCAGGGACACAGGGGGCCAGGAGACCCAGTACTTC. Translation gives CASRDTGGQETQYF.

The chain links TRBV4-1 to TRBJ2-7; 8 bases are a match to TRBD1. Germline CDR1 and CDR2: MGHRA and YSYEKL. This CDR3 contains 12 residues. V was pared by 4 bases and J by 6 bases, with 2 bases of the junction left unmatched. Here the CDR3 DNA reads TGCGCCAGCAGCCCCGACAGGGGCGAGCAGTACTTC. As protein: CASSPDRGEQYF.

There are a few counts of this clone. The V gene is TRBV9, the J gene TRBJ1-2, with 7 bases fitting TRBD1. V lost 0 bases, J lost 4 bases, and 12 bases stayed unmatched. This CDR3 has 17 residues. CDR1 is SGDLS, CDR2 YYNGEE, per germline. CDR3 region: CASSVGAHRQGTYGYTF. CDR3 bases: TGTGCCAGCAGCGTAGGTGCCCATCGACAGGGTACCTATGGCTACACCTTC.

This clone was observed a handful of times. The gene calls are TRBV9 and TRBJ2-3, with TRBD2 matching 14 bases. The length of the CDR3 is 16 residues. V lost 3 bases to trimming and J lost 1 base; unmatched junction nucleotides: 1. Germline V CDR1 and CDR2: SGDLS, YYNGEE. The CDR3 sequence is CASSAGLAGGTDTQYF. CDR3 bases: TGTGCCAGCAGCGCGGGACTAGCGGGGGGCACAGATACGCAGTATTTT.

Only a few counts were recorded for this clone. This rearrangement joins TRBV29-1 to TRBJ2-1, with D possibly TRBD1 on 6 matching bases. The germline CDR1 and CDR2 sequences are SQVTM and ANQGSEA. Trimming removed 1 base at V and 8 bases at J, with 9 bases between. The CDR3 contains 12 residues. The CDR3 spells CSVEAGADEQFF. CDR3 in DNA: TGCAGCGTTGAAGCAGGGGCGGATGAGCAGTTCTTC.

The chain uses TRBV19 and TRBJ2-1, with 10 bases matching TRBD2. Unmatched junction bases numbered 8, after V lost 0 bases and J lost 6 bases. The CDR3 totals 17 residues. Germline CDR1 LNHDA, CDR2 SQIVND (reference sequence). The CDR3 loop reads CASSIDRGLAKINEQFF. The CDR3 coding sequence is TGTGCCAGTAGTATAGATCGGGGACTAGCGAAAATCAATGAGCAGTTCTTC.

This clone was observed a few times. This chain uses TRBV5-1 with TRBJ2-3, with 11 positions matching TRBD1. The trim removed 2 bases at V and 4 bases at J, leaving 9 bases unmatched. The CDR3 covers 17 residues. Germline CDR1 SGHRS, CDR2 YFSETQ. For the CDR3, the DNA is TGCGCCAGCAGCTTCGAGGTCATGGGACAGGGGGCAGATACGCAGTATTTT. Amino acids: CASSFEVMGQGADTQYF.